The present TCR beta chain was sequenced within a study of long-term antiretroviral therapy in people with HIV. At the survey level, the v3.0 immunoSEQ assay was run. The study targeted about 40,000-50,000 T-cell genomes per sample in sequencing. Using immunoSEQ multiplex PCR, the repertoire was profiled, and TCRdb retains in-frame clones only, with some absent. Among around 29,000 clones listed, about 90% were seen once. General study findings and limits: Transplant-donor-level diversity was not reached after ART, though diversity increased.

Inclusion required at least two post-ART and at least one pre-ART PBMC samples. There were no participants with HIV treated outside the United States. Germline CDR1 is SGHNT and CDR2 is YYREEE (reference sequence). V lost 4 bases to trimming and J lost 7 bases, with 18 bases between them. The CDR3 has 16 amino acids. Details on this clone: Antigen: not known.

This TCR came from a young man with HIV. The chain employs TRBV5-4 and TRBJ1-6; tentatively, D is TRBD1 (5 bases). Sequencing was performed on unsorted PBMCs, taken 1.1 years after starting antiretroviral therapy. The CDR3 is CASSRLVTGSNSPLHF. The CDR3 coding sequence is TGTGCCAGCAGCCGTCTAGTTACAGGCTCGAATTCACCCCTCCACTTT.